Many counts were recorded for the clone carrying this T cell receptor beta chain. Its matching antigen is unknown. These data originate in a study of T cell repertoires in cytomegalovirus infection. Background on the study: The public TCR beta signatures pointed to both CMV infection and matching HLA type. Notes on the study in general: Frequencies of public TCR beta families were cumulated, and this identified carriers of CMV plus the relevant HLA. HLA-C-restricted CMV-specific TCR beta clonotypes were dominant in the ex vivo response.

TCRdb processed the reads anew with MiXCR; each CDR3 protein has one entry. Of roughly 320,000 distinct CDR3 sequences detected, roughly a tenth appear once; the ten largest clones hold approximately 2.3%. This CDR3 comprises 17 residues. Per the germline V gene, CDR1 is SGHRS and CDR2 is YFSETQ. V gave up 4 bases and J gave up 4 bases; unmatched junction bases: 13. The source is a human donor in good health (CMV status not recorded). Some clones in this sample may be carry-over from other donors' samples. The sample comprised PBMCs. The rearrangement links TRBV5-1 to TRBJ2-3; 9 bases fit TRBD2. The CDR3: CASSPPGRGGRADTQYF. CDR3 in DNA: TGCGCCAGCAGCCCTCCGGGGCGGGGGGGCCGTGCAGATACGCAGTATTTT.